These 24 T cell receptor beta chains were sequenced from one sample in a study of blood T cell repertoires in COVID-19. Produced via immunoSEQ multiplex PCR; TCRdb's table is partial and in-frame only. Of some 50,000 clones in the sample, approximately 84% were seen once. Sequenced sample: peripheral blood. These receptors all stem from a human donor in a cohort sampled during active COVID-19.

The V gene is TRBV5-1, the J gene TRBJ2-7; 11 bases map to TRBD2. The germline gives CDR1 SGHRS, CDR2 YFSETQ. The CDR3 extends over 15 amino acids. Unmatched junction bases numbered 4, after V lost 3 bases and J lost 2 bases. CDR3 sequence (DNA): TGCGCCAGCAGCTCGGGGACTAGCGGACCCTACGAGCAGTACTTC. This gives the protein CASSSGTSGPYEQYF.

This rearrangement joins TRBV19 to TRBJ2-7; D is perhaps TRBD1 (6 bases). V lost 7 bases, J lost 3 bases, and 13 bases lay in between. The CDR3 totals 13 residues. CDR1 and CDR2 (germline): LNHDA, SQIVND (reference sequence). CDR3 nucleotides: TGTGCCAGTAATCAGGGGTTAAACTACGAGCAGTACTTC. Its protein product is CASNQGLNYEQYF.

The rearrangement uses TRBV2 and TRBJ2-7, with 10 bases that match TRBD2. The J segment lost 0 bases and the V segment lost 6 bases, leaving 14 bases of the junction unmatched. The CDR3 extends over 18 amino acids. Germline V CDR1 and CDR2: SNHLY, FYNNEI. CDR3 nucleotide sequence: TGTGCCAGCAGAGCGGGGGGTAGCGGGAGGACGAGCTCCTACGAGCAGTACTTC. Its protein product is CASRAGGSGRTSSYEQYF.

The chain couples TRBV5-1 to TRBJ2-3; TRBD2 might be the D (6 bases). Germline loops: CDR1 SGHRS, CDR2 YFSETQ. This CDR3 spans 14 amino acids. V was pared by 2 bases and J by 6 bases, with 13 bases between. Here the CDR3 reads CASSFFASEDTQYF. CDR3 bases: TGCGCCAGCAGCTTTTTTGCTAGCGAGGATACGCAGTATTTT.

The CDR3 loop reads CASSPPGGAGTDTQYF. The CDR3 bases are TGTGCCAGCTCACCACCCGGGGGGGCCGGCACAGATACGCAGTATTTT. The chain uses TRBV18 and TRBJ2-3; TRBD2 agrees at 8 bases. CDR3 length: 16 amino acids. The ends lost 0 bases at V and 1 base at J; junction bases unmatched: 3. Germline V lookup: CDR1 KGHSH, CDR2 LQKENI.

The CDR3 DNA reads as TGTGCCTGGAGAACTAGCGGGGGGACAGATACGCAGTATTTT. As protein: CAWRTSGGTDTQYF. The chain links TRBV30 to TRBJ2-3, with 12 bases identical to TRBD2. V lost 3 bases and J lost 3; bases outside the gene matches: 1. Germline CDR1 GTSNPN, CDR2 SVGIG (reference sequence). CDR3 size: 14 residues. The entire variable domain, with the rest obtained from reference TRBV30 and TRBJ2-3, is as follows: SQTIHQWPATLVQPVGSPLSLECTVEGTSNPNLYWYRQAAGRGLQLLFYSVGIGQISSEVPQNLSASRPQDRQFILSSKKLLLSDSGFYLCAWRTSGGTDTQYFGPGTRLTVL.

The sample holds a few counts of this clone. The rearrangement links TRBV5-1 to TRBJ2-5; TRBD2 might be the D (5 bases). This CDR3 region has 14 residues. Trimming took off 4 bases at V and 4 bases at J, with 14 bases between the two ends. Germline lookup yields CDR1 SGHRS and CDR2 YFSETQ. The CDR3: CASSVVGSGETQYF. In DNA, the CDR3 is TGCGCCAGCAGCGTGGTGGGAAGCGGAGAGACCCAGTACTTC.

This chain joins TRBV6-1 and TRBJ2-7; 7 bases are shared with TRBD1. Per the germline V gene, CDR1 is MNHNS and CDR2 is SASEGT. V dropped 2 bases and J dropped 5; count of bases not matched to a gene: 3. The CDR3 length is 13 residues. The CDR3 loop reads CASSELGGHEQYF. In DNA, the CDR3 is TGTGCCAGCAGTGAATTAGGGGGCCACGAGCAGTACTTC.

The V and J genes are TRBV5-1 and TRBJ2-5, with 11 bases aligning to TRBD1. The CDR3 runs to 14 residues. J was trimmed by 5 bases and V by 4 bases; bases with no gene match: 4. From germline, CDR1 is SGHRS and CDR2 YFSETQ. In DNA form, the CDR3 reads TGCGCCAGCAGCCAAGGGACAGGGGGGGAGACCCAGTACTTC. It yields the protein CASSQGTGGETQYF.

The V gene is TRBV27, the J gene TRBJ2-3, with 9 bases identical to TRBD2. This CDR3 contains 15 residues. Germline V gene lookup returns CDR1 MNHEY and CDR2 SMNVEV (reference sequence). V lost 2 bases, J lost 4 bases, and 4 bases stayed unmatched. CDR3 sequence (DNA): TGTGCCAGCAGTTTACCTAGCGGGGACTCAGATACGCAGTATTTT. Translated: CASSLPSGDSDTQYF.

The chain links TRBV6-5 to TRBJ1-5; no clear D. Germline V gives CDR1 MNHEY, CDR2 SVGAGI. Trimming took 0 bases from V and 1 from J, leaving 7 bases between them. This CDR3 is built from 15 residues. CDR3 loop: CASSYSKRSNQPQHF. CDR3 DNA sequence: TGTGCCAGCAGTTACTCGAAGAGAAGCAATCAGCCCCAGCATTTT.

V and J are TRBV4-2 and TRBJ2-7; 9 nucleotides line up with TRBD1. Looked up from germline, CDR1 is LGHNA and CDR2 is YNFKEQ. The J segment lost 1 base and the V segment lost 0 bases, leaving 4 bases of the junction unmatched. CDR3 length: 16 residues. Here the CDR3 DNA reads TGTGCCAGCAGCCAAGAGGGGACAGGGCTGTCCTACGAGCAGTACTTC. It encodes CASSQEGTGLSYEQYF.

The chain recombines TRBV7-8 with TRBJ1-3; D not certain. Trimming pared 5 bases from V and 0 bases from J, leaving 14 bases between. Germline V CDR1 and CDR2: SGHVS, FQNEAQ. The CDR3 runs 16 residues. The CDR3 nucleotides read TGTGCCAGCAGCCTCAGTCAGGCGAGCTCTGGAAACACCATATATTTT. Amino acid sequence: CASSLSQASSGNTIYF.

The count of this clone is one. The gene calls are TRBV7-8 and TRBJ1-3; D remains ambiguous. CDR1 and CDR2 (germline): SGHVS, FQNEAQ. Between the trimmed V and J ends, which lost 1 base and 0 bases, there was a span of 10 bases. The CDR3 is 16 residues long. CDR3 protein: CASSLGRVNSGNTIYF. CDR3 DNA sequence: TGTGCCAGCAGCTTAGGCCGGGTTAACTCTGGAAACACCATATATTTT.

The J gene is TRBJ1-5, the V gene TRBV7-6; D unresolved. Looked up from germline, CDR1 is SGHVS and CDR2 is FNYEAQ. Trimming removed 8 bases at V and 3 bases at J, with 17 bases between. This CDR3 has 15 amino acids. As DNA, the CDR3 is TGTGCCAGCTCCGAGGAGGCCTCGAACAATCAGCCCCAGCATTTT. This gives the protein CASSEEASNNQPQHF.

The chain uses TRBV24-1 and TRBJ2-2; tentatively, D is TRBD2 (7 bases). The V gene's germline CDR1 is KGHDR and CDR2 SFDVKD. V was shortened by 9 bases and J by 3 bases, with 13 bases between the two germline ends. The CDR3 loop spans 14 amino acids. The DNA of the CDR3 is TGTGCCACCGGGGGGGGACAATACACCGGGGAGCTGTTTTTT. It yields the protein CATGGGQYTGELFF.

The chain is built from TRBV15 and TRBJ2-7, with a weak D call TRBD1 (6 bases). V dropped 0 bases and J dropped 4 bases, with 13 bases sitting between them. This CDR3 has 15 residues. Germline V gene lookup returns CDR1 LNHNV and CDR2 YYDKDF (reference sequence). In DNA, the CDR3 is TGTGCCACCAGCAGAGATTTGGGCAGGGGATACGAGCAGTACTTC. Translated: CATSRDLGRGYEQYF.

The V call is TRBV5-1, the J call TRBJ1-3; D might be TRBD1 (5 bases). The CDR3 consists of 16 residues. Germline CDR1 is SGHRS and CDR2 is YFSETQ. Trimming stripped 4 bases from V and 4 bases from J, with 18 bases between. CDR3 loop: CASSPGAQASGNTIYF. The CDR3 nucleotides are TGCGCCAGCAGCCCTGGGGCACAGGCGTCGGGAAACACCATATATTTT. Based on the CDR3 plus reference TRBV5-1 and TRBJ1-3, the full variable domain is KAGVTQTPRYLIKTRGQQVTLSCSPISGHRSVSWYQQTPGQGLQFLFEYFSETQRNKGNFPGRFSGRQFSNSRSEMNVSTLELGDSALYLCASSPGAQASGNTIYFGEGSWLTVV.

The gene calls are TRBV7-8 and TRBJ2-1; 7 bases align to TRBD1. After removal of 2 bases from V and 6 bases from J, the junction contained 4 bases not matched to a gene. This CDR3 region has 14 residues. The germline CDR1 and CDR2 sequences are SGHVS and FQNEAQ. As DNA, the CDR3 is TGTGCCAGCAGCTTAACCGGGACAGTCAATGAGCAGTTCTTC. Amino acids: CASSLTGTVNEQFF.

CDR3 sequence: CASSLWGQGPGTQYF. Here the CDR3 DNA reads TGTGCCAGCAGTTTATGGGGACAGGGGCCGGGGACCCAGTACTTC. The chain employs TRBV27 and TRBJ2-5; TRBD1 aligns across 10 bases. CDR1 and CDR2 (germline): MNHEY, SMNVEV (reference sequence). CDR3 length equals 15 residues. With V trimmed by 1 base and J by 7 bases, 6 bases remained unmatched.

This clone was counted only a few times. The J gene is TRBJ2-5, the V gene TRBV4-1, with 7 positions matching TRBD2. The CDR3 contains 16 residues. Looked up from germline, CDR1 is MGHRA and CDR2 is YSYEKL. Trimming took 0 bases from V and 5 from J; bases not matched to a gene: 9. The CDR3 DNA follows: TGCGCCAGCAGCCAAGAAACTAGCGCGACGAGGGAGACCCAGTACTTC. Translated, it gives CASSQETSATRETQYF.

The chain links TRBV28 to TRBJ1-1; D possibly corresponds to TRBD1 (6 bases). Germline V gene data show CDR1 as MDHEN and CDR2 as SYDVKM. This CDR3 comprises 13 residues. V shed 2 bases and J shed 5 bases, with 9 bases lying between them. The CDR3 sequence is CASSLGGGTEAFF. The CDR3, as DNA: TGTGCCAGCAGTTTAGGGGGCGGAACTGAAGCTTTCTTT.

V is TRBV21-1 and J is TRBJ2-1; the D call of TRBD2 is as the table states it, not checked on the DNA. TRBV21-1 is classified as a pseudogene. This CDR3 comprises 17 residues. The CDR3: CASSSPLAIGSYNEQFF. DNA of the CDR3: TGTGCCAGCTCCAGCCCCCTAGCGATTGGTTCCTACAATGAGCAGTTCTTC.

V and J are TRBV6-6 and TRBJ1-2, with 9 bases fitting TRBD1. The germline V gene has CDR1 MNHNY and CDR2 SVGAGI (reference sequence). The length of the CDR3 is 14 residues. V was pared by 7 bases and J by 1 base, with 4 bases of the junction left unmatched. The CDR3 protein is CASKQGQGNYGYTF. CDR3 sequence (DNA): TGTGCCAGCAAGCAGGGACAGGGTAACTATGGCTACACCTTC.